The 6 T cell receptor beta chains given below trace back to one sample, sequenced in a study of T cells in localized non-small cell lung cancer. TCRdb's copy holds only in-frame clones and misses some; the assay was immunoSEQ multiplex PCR. Of 25,000 to 30,000 clones listed, around nine tenths were seen once; the top ten hold roughly 2.8%. Sequenced here: peripheral blood, sampled before any cancer treatment. The receptors originated from a woman aged 18-49 years with stage I lung adenocarcinoma.

This clone came up once. The V call is TRBV7-2, the J call TRBJ2-1; no clear D gene. Germline loops: CDR1 SGHTA, CDR2 FQGNSA. V was clipped by 1 base and J by 4 bases, with 5 bases between them. The CDR3 is 13 residues long. CDR3 sequence: CASSLGQYNEQFF. The CDR3 bases are TGTGCCAGCAGCTTAGGGCAGTACAATGAGCAGTTCTTC.

The chain recombines TRBV6-1 with TRBJ2-1; 10 nucleotides line up with TRBD2. CDR1 and CDR2 from the germline V gene are MNHNS and SASEGT. Trimming took 1 base from V and 0 from J; bases not matched to a gene: 6. There are 18 residues in the CDR3. CDR3: CASSEVLAGKGSYNEQFF. The CDR3 DNA reads TGTGCCAGCAGTGAAGTACTAGCGGGAAAAGGCTCCTACAATGAGCAGTTCTTC.

This chain connects TRBV5-8 to TRBJ1-5; D possibly corresponds to TRBD1 (5 bases). V lost 0 bases to trimming and J lost 1 base, with 8 bases between them. CDR3 length equals 15 residues. Germline CDR1 is SGHTS and CDR2 is YDEGEE. Here the CDR3 reads CASSLGTSSNQPQHF. The CDR3, as DNA: TGTGCCAGCAGCTTGGGGACATCAAGCAATCAGCCCCAGCATTTT.

The chain recombines TRBV7-2 with TRBJ1-1; D possibly corresponds to TRBD1 (5 bases). CDR3 length equals 13 residues. Trimming stripped 3 bases from V and 1 base from J, with 6 bases between. Germline CDR1 reads SGHTA; CDR2 reads FQGNSA. The CDR3 spells CASSLRGNTEAFF. As DNA, the CDR3 is TGTGCCAGCAGCTTGAGGGGGAACACTGAAGCTTTCTTT.

The chain has TRBV5-1 and TRBJ2-2, with 7 bases lining up with TRBD1. In germline, CDR1 is SGHRS, CDR2 YFSETQ. V trimming: 4 bases; J trimming: 3 bases; junction bases outside the gene matches: 18. The CDR3 contains 19 residues. CDR3 in amino acids: CASSPRPLLGQVYTGELFF. The DNA of the CDR3 is TGCGCCAGCAGCCCACGACCACTTTTAGGACAGGTTTACACCGGGGAGCTGTTTTTT.

The rearrangement links TRBV7-9 to TRBJ2-2; 7 bases map to TRBD1. Germline V CDR1 and CDR2: SEHNR, FQNEAQ (reference sequence). The V and J ends lost 5 bases and 7 bases, in that order; junction bases with no gene match: 4. CDR3 length: 13 residues. CDR3 region: CASSPTGVGELFF. Here the CDR3 DNA reads TGTGCCAGCAGCCCTACAGGGGTCGGGGAGCTGTTTTTT.